The entry that follows covers one TCR beta chain sequence. Its target is not known. The CDR3 is made up of 16 amino acids. V was cut by 0 bases and J by 0 bases, with 10 bases left in between. The germline CDR1 and CDR2 sequences are SGHRS and YFSETQ. The data are from a study of CD8 T cells in ankylosing spondylitis. Study findings and constraints: Past studies reported some motif variants in reactive arthritis synovial fluid and blood. Disease-linked clones bore a CD8+ phenotype, appearing relatively rarely in peripheral blood. As reported, disease-linked clones showed significant enrichment in matched ankylosing spondylitis synovial fluid.

Quantitative 5'-RACE with molecular barcodes produced the TCR beta libraries. TCRdb itself ran the 5' RACE reads through MiXCR, one entry per CDR3 protein. In the table there are 220,000 or so distinct CDR3 sequences, 8% to 11% of which are singletons. The sequenced sample was blood, either unsorted or a sorted T cell fraction (not recorded which). This rearrangement joins TRBV5-1 to TRBJ1-3; no clear D gene. This receptor was taken from a male donor with ankylosing spondylitis or in good health (not recorded which). The CDR3 loop reads CASSLAGQFSGNTIYF. CDR3 in DNA: TGCGCCAGCAGCTTGGCCGGGCAATTCTCTGGAAACACCATATATTTT.